A single T cell receptor beta chain is shown here with its context. The antigen remains undetermined. This record belongs to a study of cytotoxic CD8 clonotypes in ibrutinib-treated CLL. Across the study: Researchers reported under twelve relapsed/refractory and approximately 16 treatment-naive patients, under 18 of them IGHV unmutated.

A 1 in 200,000 to 1 in 1 million T cell depth was the sequencing target. Assay used: immunoSEQ multiplex PCR; TCRdb lists only in-frame clones, some missing. The table has 250,000 to 350,000 clones, 65% to 85% seen once. Study results and limitations: Baseline values of clonality outstripped age-matched healthy donors and followed circulating CD8+ T-cell counts. Public clonotypes, an uncommon group, contracted or remained stable on treatment.

The starting material was PBMCs, obtained at disease progression, from a patient treated with ibrutinib. The sequence derives from a human donor with chronic lymphocytic leukemia.

CDR3 DNA sequence: TGCGCCAGCAGCTTACAGGGCTCAGCTCAGTTCTTC. As protein: CASSLQGSAQFF. The chain employs TRBV5-1 and TRBJ2-1; perhaps TRBD1 as D (6 bases). The germline gives CDR1 SGHRS, CDR2 YFSETQ. The V gene lost 2 bases and the J gene lost 13 bases, with 13 bases spanning the gap. The CDR3 has 12 amino acids.